Many counts were recorded for the clone carrying this TCR beta chain. Its cognate antigen is unknown. This sample is drawn from a study of identical twins. The CDR3 has 15 amino acids. From germline, CDR1 is MNHEY and CDR2 SMNVEV (reference sequence). The V and J ends lost 6 bases and 2 bases, in that order; junction bases with no gene match: 6. Whole-study findings and limits: In cord blood, abundant beta clonotypes had fewer insertions; memory showed no trend. Models, which agreed with sharing between unrelated individuals, nonetheless underestimated the out-of-frame TCR alpha sharing seen in monozygotic twins.

A template switching step contributed a universal primer site, while unique molecular identifiers were present in the cDNA. TCRdb re-called the 5' RACE reads through MiXCR, storing one row per CDR3 protein. Among 600,000 to 850,000 distinct CDR3 sequences listed, around a sixth were seen once. These data also featured in a second study, about T cells expressing NK-cell markers.

This chain uses TRBV27 with TRBJ2-5; 10 nucleotides match TRBD2. The source of this sequence is a woman aged 18-29 years in good health. The sequenced sample was PBMCs. Here the CDR3 reads CASSLAGAGQETQYF. CDR3 nucleotide sequence: TGTGCCAGCAGCCTAGCGGGAGCAGGTCAAGAGACCCAGTACTTC.